These T cell receptor beta chains were read from a single sample in a study of CD8 T cells in Susac syndrome. In TCRdb, the immunoSEQ multiplex PCR reads were re-called with MiXCR into one record per CDR3 protein. The table shows 130,000 or so distinct CDR3 sequences, with roughly 80% occurring only once. Material: CD8+ T cells from PBMCs. Source of these receptors: a human donor with multiple sclerosis. The CDR3 runs from the conserved cysteine through the conserved F or W. Each record gives: clone size, J gene, D gene, V gene, CDR3 protein, CDR3 DNA. The D gene is left open where the match is weak. A row's size may be missing; if present it is once, few, many or a size class.

once,TRBJ2-7,.,TRBV13,CASSPPGRYEQYF,TGTGCCAGCAGCCCCCCGGGTCGCTACGAGCAGTACTTC
.,TRBJ1-1,.,TRBV30,CAWSGRGGTEAFF,TGTGCCTGGAGTGGTAGGGGGGGAACTGAAGCTTTCTTT
.,TRBJ1-1,TRBD1,TRBV13,CASSSNTEGALTEAFF,TGTGCCAGCAGCTCCAATACTGAGGGGGCTCTCACTGAAGCTTTCTTT
.,TRBJ2-3,.,TRBV5-1,CASSFDPKTDTQYF,TGCGCCAGCAGCTTTGACCCCAAAACAGATACGCAGTATTTT
once,TRBJ1-4,.,TRBV7-9,CASSLHEKLFF,TGTGCCAGCAGCTTACATGAAAAACTGTTTTTT
.,TRBJ2-7,.,TRBV6-2/TRBV6-3,CASSSVSYEQYF,TGTGCCAGCAGTTCAGTCTCCTACGAGCAGTACTTC
.,TRBJ1-5,.,TRBV27,CASSSALSGPQHF,TGTGCCAGCAGTTCGGCCCTGAGCGGGCCCCAGCATTTT
.,TRBJ1-6,.,TRBV7-6,CASSLVGYNSPLHF,TGTGCCAGCAGCTTAGTGGGCTATAATTCACCCCTCCACTTT
.,TRBJ2-2,.,TRBV4-3,CASSQDRLITGELFF,TGCGCCAGCAGCCAAGATCGACTTATCACCGGGGAGCTGTTTTTT
few,TRBJ2-7,.,TRBV6-1,CASSEGATGTYEQYF,TGTGCCAGCAGTGAGGGGGCCACAGGGACCTACGAGCAGTACTTC
few,TRBJ2-1,.,TRBV5-6,CASSFGDGGSEQFF,TGTGCCAGCAGCTTTGGGGACGGAGGTAGTGAGCAGTTCTTC
.,TRBJ2-5,.,TRBV7-8,CASSLLGTLETQYF,TGTGCCAGCAGCTTACTAGGGACTCTGGAGACCCAGTACTTC
.,TRBJ1-2,.,TRBV12-3/TRBV12-4,CATPAWIPSNYGYTF,TGTGCCACCCCAGCCTGGATCCCAAGTAACTATGGCTACACCTTC
.,TRBJ1-3,.,TRBV11-2,CASKTGGDTIYF,TGTGCCAGCAAAACTGGGGGGGACACCATATATTTT
.,TRBJ2-1,.,TRBV6-2/TRBV6-3,CASSPGVASGEQFF,TGTGCCAGCAGCCCGGGGGTAGCATCGGGTGAGCAGTTCTTC
.,TRBJ1-2,TRBD1,TRBV4-1,CASSQPYDRGLYGYTF,TGCGCCAGCAGCCAACCTTATGACAGGGGACTTTATGGCTACACCTTC
.,TRBJ1-6,.,TRBV2,CASSGPPSDPNDSPLHF,TGTGCCAGCAGTGGGCCCCCCTCGGACCCGAACGACTCACCCCTCCACTTT
.,TRBJ2-1,.,TRBV13,CASSYRHEQFF,TGTGCCAGCAGCTATCGCCATGAGCAGTTCTTC
.,TRBJ2-5,TRBD2,TRBV7-2,CASSDESGGGPETQYF,TGTGCCAGCAGTGATGAGTCTGGGGGAGGGCCAGAGACCCAGTACTTC
.,TRBJ1-5,.,TRBV19,CASSPTRGGNQPQHF,TGTGCCAGTAGCCCGACCCGGGGAGGCAATCAGCCCCAGCATTTT
.,TRBJ1-5,.,TRBV4-2,CASSPTRHSNQPQHF,TGTGCCAGCAGCCCCACCCGGCATAGCAATCAGCCCCAGCATTTT
few,TRBJ2-7,.,TRBV7-9,CASSFNRAEQYF,TGTGCCAGCAGCTTCAACAGGGCCGAGCAGTACTTC